Each of the 3 T cell receptor beta chains below was sequenced from the same sample in a study of blood T cell repertoires in COVID-19. Produced via immunoSEQ multiplex PCR; TCRdb's table is partial and in-frame only. The sample shows over 45,000 clones, 75% to 90% of them seen only once. Source material: peripheral blood. These receptors all come from a man aged 70-80 years with acute or convalescent COVID-19.

V usage is TRBV6-2 or TRBV6-3 and J usage is TRBJ2-7; D not certain. Germline V CDR1 and CDR2: MNHEY, SVGEGT. Trimming stripped 5 bases from V and 5 bases from J, with 25 bases between. The CDR3 consists of 17 residues. CDR3 nucleotide sequence: TGTGCCAGCAGTCAACCTCCCAGCCTAGTTAGCACCCACGAGCAGTACTTC. Encoded protein: CASSQPPSLVSTHEQYF.

The J gene is TRBJ1-4, the V gene TRBV15, with TRBD1 as a possible D gene (6 bases). The CDR3 contains 13 residues. V lost 9 bases and J lost 7, with 15 bases in between. Germline CDR1 and CDR2: LNHNV and YYDKDF (reference sequence). In nucleotides, the CDR3 is TGTGCCACAATGCGGGGGCTGGGTGAAAAACTGTTTTTT. Its protein product is CATMRGLGEKLFF.

This clone was observed a single time. The V call is TRBV19, the J call TRBJ1-1; maybe TRBD1 (6 bases). This CDR3 contains 13 residues. The ends were cut back, 5 bases at V and 6 bases at J, with 13 bases in the middle. Germline V CDR1 and CDR2: LNHDA, SQIVND (reference sequence). Here the CDR3 DNA reads TGTGCCAGTAGTCCCCCGGGGGGCCCTGAAGCTTTCTTT. It codes for CASSPPGGPEAFF.